What follows are 26 T cell receptor beta chains derived from one specimen sequenced in a study of blood T cell repertoires in COVID-19. Clones were sequenced by immunoSEQ multiplex PCR, and TCRdb holds only the in-frame ones, with some missing. This sample has roughly 280,000 clones, with 85% to 90% found just once. What was sequenced was PBMCs or T cells enriched from blood (not recorded which). Receptors were obtained from a woman aged 55-75 years who had recovered from COVID-19.

The CDR3 here is CASSLYPRPGTGRNQPQHF. The CDR3 DNA is TGTGCCAGCTCACTCTACCCCCGTCCCGGGACAGGCCGCAATCAGCCCCAGCATTTT. The chain combines TRBV18 with TRBJ1-5; 8 nucleotides align to TRBD1. Germline loops: CDR1 KGHSH, CDR2 LQKENI. After removal of 4 bases from V and 2 bases from J, the junction contained 16 bases not matched to a gene. The CDR3 extends over 19 amino acids.

The J gene is TRBJ1-4, the V gene TRBV11-2; 8 positions agree with TRBD1. The CDR3 contains 15 residues. The trim removed 3 bases at V and 6 bases at J, leaving 6 bases unmatched. The germline CDR1 and CDR2 sequences are SGHAT and FQNNGV. The CDR3 here is CASSFLGQVHEKLFF. The CDR3 DNA reads as TGTGCCAGCAGCTTCTTGGGACAGGTTCATGAAAAACTGTTTTTT.

As regards this clone: The junction does not match germline at one end; this may be a read error. This chain uses TRBV19 with TRBJ1-2; 11 positions match TRBD1. Germline CDR1 is LNHDA and CDR2 is SQIVND (reference sequence). CDR3 length: 17 amino acids. The CDR3 DNA reads as TGTGCCAGTAGCTCACCGGGACAGGGGGACTACTACTATGGCTACACTTTC. Amino acid sequence: CASSSPGQGDYYYGYTF.

The rearrangement links TRBV11-2 to TRBJ2-5; 9 bases line up with TRBD2. Germline V gene lookup returns CDR1 SGHAT and CDR2 FQNNGV. The trim removed 1 base at V and 5 bases at J, leaving 8 bases unmatched. The CDR3 totals 16 residues. CDR3 sequence (DNA): TGTGCCAGCAGCTTAGGAGGCGGGGGGGTATGGGAGACCCAGTACTTC. Protein product: CASSLGGGGVWETQYF.

A word on this clone: Other DNA sequences in this sample translate to the same CDR3. V is TRBV7-9 and J is TRBJ1-5; a weak D match, TRBD1 (5 bases). CDR1 is SEHNR and CDR2 is FQNEAQ in the germline V gene (reference sequence). Trimming left V 1 base short and J 4 bases short, with 8 bases between. The CDR3 consists of 14 residues. CDR3 loop: CASSLGQGNQPQHF. CDR3 bases: TGTGCCAGCAGCTTAGGGCAGGGAAATCAGCCCCAGCATTTT. Combining the CDR3 with reference TRBV7-9 and TRBJ1-5 gives the whole variable domain DTGVSQNPRHKITKRGQNVTFRCDPISEHNRLYWYRQTLGQGPEFLTYFQNEAQLEKSRLLSDRFSAERPKGSFSTLEIQRTEQGDSAMYLCASSLGQGNQPQHFGDGTRLSIL.

The chain is built from TRBV3-1 (or the pseudogene TRBV3-2) and TRBJ1-3; possibly TRBD1 for D (6 bases). The CDR3 has 15 amino acids. Between the trimmed V and J ends, which lost 4 bases and 4 bases, there was a span of 14 bases. Germline V lookup: CDR1 LGHDT, CDR2 YNNKEL (reference sequence). CDR3 DNA: TGTGCCAGCAGCCGCGAATCCCAGGGGGGAAACACCATATATTTT. This translates into CASSRESQGGNTIYF.

This rearrangement joins TRBV29-1 to TRBJ2-1; 7 nucleotides match TRBD2. Germline CDR1 and CDR2: SQVTM and ANQGSEA. The CDR3 sequence is 14 residues long. V dropped 6 bases and J dropped 5; count of bases not matched to a gene: 10. The CDR3 region has the DNA TGCAGCGTGGCTTTGGGGGAGGGCCACAATGAGCAGTTCTTC. Protein: CSVALGEGHNEQFF.

This clone was detected only a few times. This chain joins TRBV4-1 and TRBJ1-6, with 10 nucleotides matching TRBD1. Germline V gene sequence: CDR1 MGHRA, CDR2 YSYEKL. V shed 4 bases and J 7 bases; nucleotides not matched to a gene: 7. This CDR3 is built from 16 residues. CDR3 coding DNA: TGCGCCAGCAGCCCGCCGGCGACAGGGGGCAATTCACCCCTCCACTTT. It yields the protein CASSPPATGGNSPLHF.

The chain couples TRBV5-4 to TRBJ2-3; 9 bases are shared with TRBD1. J gave up 1 base and V 4 bases, and 7 bases lay outside the gene matches. The germline gives CDR1 SGHNT, CDR2 YYREEE (reference sequence). The CDR3 extends over 16 amino acids. The CDR3 DNA sequence: TGTGCCAGCAGCAGACAGGGGGTAGAGGGCACAGATACGCAGTATTTT. Its protein is CASSRQGVEGTDTQYF.

The CDR3 sequence: CASSLIRLAGGLTDTQYF. As DNA, the CDR3 is TGTGCCAGCAGTTTAATTAGGCTAGCGGGAGGCTTAACAGATACGCAGTATTTT. This rearrangement joins TRBV27 to TRBJ2-3; 11 bases align to TRBD2. The CDR3 is 18 residues long. The germline gives CDR1 MNHEY, CDR2 SMNVEV (reference sequence). Germline trimming cut 2 bases from V and 3 bases from J; bases unmatched to any gene: 10.

The rearrangement joins TRBV7-3 to TRBJ2-3; 7 nucleotides agree with TRBD2. This CDR3 is built from 15 residues. J gave up 3 bases and V 3 bases, and 6 bases lay outside the gene matches. Germline values: CDR1 SGHTA, CDR2 FQGTGA. CDR3: CASSLGGSRTDTQYF. The CDR3 DNA reads TGTGCCAGCAGCTTGGGCGGGAGTCGGACAGATACGCAGTATTTT. The full variable domain, in which reference TRBV7-3 and TRBJ2-3 provide the parts outside the CDR3, is GAGVSQTPSNKVTEKGKYVELRCDPISGHTALYWYRQSLGQGPEFLIYFQGTGAADDSGLPNDRFFAVRPEGSVSTLKIQRTERGDSAVYLCASSLGGSRTDTQYFGPGTRLTVL.

V usage is TRBV6-9 and J usage is TRBJ2-7, with TRBD2 identical over 9 bases. Losses at the gene ends were 4 bases for V and 4 bases for J; bases not matched to a gene: 2. The CDR3 consists of 13 residues. The germline gives CDR1 MNHGY, CDR2 SVAAGI. In DNA form, the CDR3 reads TGTGCCAGCAGTTTGACTAGCGGATACGAGCAGTACTTC. Translating gives CASSLTSGYEQYF.

This chain links TRBV6-1 with TRBJ1-5; D gene unclear. Trimming stripped 1 base from V and 9 bases from J, with 10 bases between. The CDR3 contains 13 residues. Germline CDR1 reads MNHNS; CDR2 reads SASEGT. The CDR3 protein is CASSEDGYRPQHF. Written as DNA, the CDR3 is TGTGCCAGCAGTGAAGATGGGTACAGGCCCCAGCATTTT.

The chain recombines TRBV28 with TRBJ1-1; 7 positions match TRBD1. The germline V gene has CDR1 MDHEN and CDR2 SYDVKM. Trimming took 7 bases from V and 1 from J; bases not matched to a gene: 6. The CDR3 sequence is 14 residues long. In nucleotides, the CDR3 is TGTGCCAGCAAAACGGGACAGACGAACACTGAAGCTTTCTTT. Translation gives CASKTGQTNTEAFF.

The V gene is TRBV6-1, the J gene TRBJ2-7; D is ambiguous. Germline V gene lookup returns CDR1 MNHNS and CDR2 SASEGT. The CDR3 loop spans 13 amino acids. V gave up 3 bases and J gave up 1 base, with 7 bases separating them. CDR3 sequence: CASSDPESYEQYF. In nucleotides, the CDR3 is TGTGCCAGCAGTGATCCAGAATCCTACGAGCAGTACTTC.

The chain links TRBV27 to TRBJ2-7; TRBD2 might be the D (6 bases). This CDR3 spans 15 amino acids. V was pared by 2 bases and J by 2 bases, with 13 bases between. Per the germline V gene, CDR1 is MNHEY and CDR2 is SMNVEV (reference sequence). CDR3 region: CASSLGLANAYEQYF. DNA for the CDR3: TGTGCCAGCAGTTTAGGCCTAGCGAACGCCTACGAGCAGTACTTC.

This sequence joins TRBV5-6 and TRBJ1-6, with D hard to call. Germline loops: CDR1 SGHDT, CDR2 YYEEEE. The CDR3 extends over 12 amino acids. Trimming pared 0 bases from V and 13 bases from J, leaving 8 bases between. The DNA of the CDR3 is TGTGCCAGCAGCTTGGAACTAAGCCCCCTCCACTTT. Its translation: CASSLELSPLHF.

The chain uses TRBV7-9 and TRBJ2-5; D perhaps matches TRBD1 (6 bases). CDR3 length equals 15 residues. Germline values: CDR1 SEHNR, CDR2 FQNEAQ (reference sequence). V shed 1 base and J shed 0 bases, with 9 bases lying between them. CDR3 region: CASSLEQGYQETQYF. CDR3 nucleotide sequence: TGTGCCAGCAGCTTAGAACAGGGCTACCAAGAGACCCAGTACTTC.

The rearrangement links TRBV19 to TRBJ1-5; D might be TRBD1 (6 bases). Trimming removed 7 bases at V and 4 bases at J, with 17 bases between. There are 15 residues in the CDR3. Germline V gene data show CDR1 as LNHDA and CDR2 as SQIVND (reference sequence). The DNA of the CDR3 is TGTGCCAGTACCATAGGGGGTTTTACAAATCAGCCCCAGCATTTT. Protein product: CASTIGGFTNQPQHF.

With respect to this clone: The sample holds other DNA sequences that translate to the same CDR3. This chain joins TRBV5-1 and TRBJ1-1; 9 bases are shared with TRBD1. Germline V lookup: CDR1 SGHRS, CDR2 YFSETQ. The CDR3 covers 15 residues. V was clipped by 2 bases and J by 3 bases; unmatched bases: 5. CDR3 coding DNA: TGCGCCAGCAGCTTAGGGACAGGGTCGGACACTGAAGCTTTCTTT. Encoded protein: CASSLGTGSDTEAFF.

V usage is TRBV12-5 and J usage is TRBJ1-5, with TRBD1 identical over 11 bases. The CDR3 extends over 15 amino acids. V lost 7 bases, J lost 6 bases, and 8 bases stayed unmatched. The germline gives CDR1 LGHNT, CDR2 FRNRAP. CDR3 loop: CASAHGQGAIQPQHF. The CDR3 DNA sequence: TGTGCTAGTGCCCACGGACAGGGGGCAATTCAGCCCCAGCATTTT.

V gene TRBV6-5 combines with J gene TRBJ1-4, with D uncertain. The CDR3 has 15 residues. V gave up 6 bases and J gave up 8 bases, with 19 bases separating them. CDR1 and CDR2 from the germline V gene are MNHEY and SVGAGI. As DNA, the CDR3 is TGTGCCAGCAGCCCGGAGGGCATCGCGGGGGAAAAACTGTTTTTT. This translates into CASSPEGIAGEKLFF.

This chain uses TRBV7-9 with TRBJ2-1, with TRBD2 matching over 9 bases. Germline lookup yields CDR1 SEHNR and CDR2 FQNEAQ (reference sequence). The ends lost 4 bases at V and 8 bases at J; junction bases unmatched: 15. CDR3 length: 17 amino acids. CDR3: CASSYYQGSSGTYEQFF. The DNA of the CDR3 is TGTGCCAGCAGCTATTACCAGGGGTCTAGCGGGACATATGAGCAGTTCTTC.

The rearrangement joins TRBV4-2 to TRBJ2-6, with a weak D call TRBD1 (6 bases). From germline, CDR1 is LGHNA and CDR2 YNFKEQ. V was clipped by 2 bases and J by 4 bases, with 21 bases between them. This CDR3 region has 19 residues. CDR3 residues: CASSQTIQGRLFGANVLTF. CDR3 coding DNA: TGTGCCAGCAGCCAAACCATACAGGGTAGGCTATTCGGGGCCAACGTCCTGACTTTC.

The rearrangement joins TRBV11-2 to TRBJ1-3; D remains ambiguous. Trimming took off 0 bases at V and 0 bases at J, with 6 bases between the two ends. CDR1 and CDR2 (germline): SGHAT, FQNNGV. The CDR3 covers 15 residues. The CDR3 sequence is CASSLEAYSGNTIYF. The CDR3 bases are TGTGCCAGCAGCTTAGAAGCGTACTCTGGAAACACCATATATTTT.

This clone turned up a few times. J is TRBJ1-4 and V is TRBV5-1; 8 bases are shared with TRBD1. CDR1 and CDR2 from the germline V gene are SGHRS and YFSETQ. Trimming at V came to 4 bases and at J to 5 bases, leaving 7 bases not matched to a gene. This CDR3 has 15 residues. DNA for the CDR3: TGCGCCAGCAGCCCGGGGACAGGAGAAAATGAAAAACTGTTTTTT. Protein product: CASSPGTGENEKLFF.